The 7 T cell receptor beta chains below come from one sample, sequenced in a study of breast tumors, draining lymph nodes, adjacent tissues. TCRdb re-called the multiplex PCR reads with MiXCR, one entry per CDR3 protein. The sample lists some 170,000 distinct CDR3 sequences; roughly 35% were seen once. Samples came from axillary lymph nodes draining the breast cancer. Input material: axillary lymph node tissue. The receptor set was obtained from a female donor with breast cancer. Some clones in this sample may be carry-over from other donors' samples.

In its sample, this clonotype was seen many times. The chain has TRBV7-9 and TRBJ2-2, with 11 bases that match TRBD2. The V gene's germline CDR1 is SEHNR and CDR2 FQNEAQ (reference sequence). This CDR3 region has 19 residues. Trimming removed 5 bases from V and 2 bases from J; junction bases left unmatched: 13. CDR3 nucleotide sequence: TGTGCCAGCAGCCCTTGGCTAGCGGGGGGCCATCTTAACACCGGGGAGCTGTTTTTT. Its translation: CASSPWLAGGHLNTGELFF. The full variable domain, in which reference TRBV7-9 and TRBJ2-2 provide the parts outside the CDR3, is DTGVSQNPRHKITKRGQNVTFRCDPISEHNRLYWYRQTLGQGPEFLTYFQNEAQLEKSRLLSDRFSAERPKGSFSTLEIQRTEQGDSAMYLCASSPWLAGGHLNTGELFFGEGSRLTVL.

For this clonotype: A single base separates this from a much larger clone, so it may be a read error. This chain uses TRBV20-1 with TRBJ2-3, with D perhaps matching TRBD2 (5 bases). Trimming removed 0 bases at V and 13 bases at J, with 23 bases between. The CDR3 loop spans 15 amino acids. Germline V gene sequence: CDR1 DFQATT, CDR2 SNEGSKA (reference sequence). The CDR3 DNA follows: TGCAGTGCTAGAGATCAGTGGAGGTCGTCCGGGGAGAAGTATTTT. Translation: CSARDQWRSSGEKYF.

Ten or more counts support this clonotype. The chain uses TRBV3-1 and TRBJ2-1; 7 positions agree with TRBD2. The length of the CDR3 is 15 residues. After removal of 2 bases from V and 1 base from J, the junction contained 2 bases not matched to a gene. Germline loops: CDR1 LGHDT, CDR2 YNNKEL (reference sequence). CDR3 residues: CASSQLRGSYNEQFF. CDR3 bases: TGTGCCAGCAGCCAACTGCGGGGGTCCTACAATGAGCAGTTCTTC.

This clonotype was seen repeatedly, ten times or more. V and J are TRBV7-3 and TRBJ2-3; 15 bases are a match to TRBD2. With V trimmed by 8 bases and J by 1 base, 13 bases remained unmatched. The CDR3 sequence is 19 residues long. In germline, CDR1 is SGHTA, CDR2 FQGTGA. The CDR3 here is CASGPGLAGGPGGTDTQYF. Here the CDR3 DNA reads TGTGCCAGCGGGCCCGGACTAGCGGGAGGGCCAGGGGGCACAGATACGCAGTATTTT.

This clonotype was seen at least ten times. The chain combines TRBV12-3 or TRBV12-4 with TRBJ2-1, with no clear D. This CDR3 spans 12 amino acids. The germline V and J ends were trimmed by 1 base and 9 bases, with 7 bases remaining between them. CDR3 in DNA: TGTGCCAGCAGTTTAGTGGGCCTTGAGCAGTTCTTC. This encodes CASSLVGLEQFF.

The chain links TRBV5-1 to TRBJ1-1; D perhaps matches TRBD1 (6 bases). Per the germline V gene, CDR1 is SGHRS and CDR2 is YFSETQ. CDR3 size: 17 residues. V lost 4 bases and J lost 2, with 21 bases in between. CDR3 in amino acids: CASSRGDFRQVNTEAFF. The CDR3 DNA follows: TGCGCCAGCAGCAGGGGTGACTTTAGACAGGTCAACACTGAAGCTTTCTTT. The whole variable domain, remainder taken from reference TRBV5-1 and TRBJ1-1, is KAGVTQTPRYLIKTRGQQVTLSCSPISGHRSVSWYQQTPGQGLQFLFEYFSETQRNKGNFPGRFSGRQFSNSRSEMNVSTLELGDSALYLCASSRGDFRQVNTEAFFGQGTRLTVV.

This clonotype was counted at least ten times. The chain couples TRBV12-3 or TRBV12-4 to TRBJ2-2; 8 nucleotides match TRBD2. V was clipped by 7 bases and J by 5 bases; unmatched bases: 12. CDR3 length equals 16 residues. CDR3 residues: CASILQTSVITGELFF. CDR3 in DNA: TGTGCCAGCATCCTACAGACTAGCGTCATTACCGGGGAGCTGTTTTTT.